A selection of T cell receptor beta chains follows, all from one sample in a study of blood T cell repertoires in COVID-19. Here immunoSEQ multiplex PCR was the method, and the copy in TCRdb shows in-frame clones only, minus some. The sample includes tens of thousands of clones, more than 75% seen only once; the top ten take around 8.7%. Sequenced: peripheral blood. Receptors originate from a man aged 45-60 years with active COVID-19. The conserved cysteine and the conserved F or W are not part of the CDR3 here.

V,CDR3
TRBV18,ASSPTRDRGPNEKLF
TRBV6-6,ASRYWGASGANVLT
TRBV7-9,ASSLVAGGRVTGELF
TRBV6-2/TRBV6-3,ASSTPADTQY
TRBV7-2,ASSWDSGQPQH
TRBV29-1,SAESRGYEQY
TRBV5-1,ASTPSGDRGLYEQY
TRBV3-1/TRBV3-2,ASTAGERTDTQY
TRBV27,ASSLSLTSTYEQY
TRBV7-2,ASSANRGGIYNEQF
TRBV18,ASSPIPSGRAAEQY
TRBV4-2,ASSQEGGQETQY
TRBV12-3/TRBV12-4,ASRVAAAYEQY
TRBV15,ATSRDSAGGGYT
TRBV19,ASSMITGTGGFDEQF
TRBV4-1,ASSQDGLYTDTQY
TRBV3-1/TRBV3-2,ASSRRRAGEKLF
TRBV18,ASSPQGGGYEQY
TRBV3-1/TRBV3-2,ASSHFRGGSPLH
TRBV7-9,ASSLAEGGGNTIY
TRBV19,ASSSRLAGVSETQY
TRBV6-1,ASSASTVAGGQPQH
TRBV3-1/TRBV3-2,ASSHESGRGPYNEQF
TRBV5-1,ASRGGTYNEQF
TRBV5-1,ASSPGQQETQY
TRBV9,ASSRSGSEQY
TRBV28,ASSYRGVRETSYEQY
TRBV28,ASSLFLRGVNTGELF
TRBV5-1,ASSLRGSGVAETQY
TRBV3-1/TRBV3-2,ASSQGLAGNTGELF
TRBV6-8,ASSLINWGGSYNEQF
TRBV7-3,ASSSLGREADTQY
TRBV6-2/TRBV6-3,ASSYGRTSIHEQY
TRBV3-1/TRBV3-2,ASSQLPGGDEQF
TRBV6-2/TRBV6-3,ASSAPGKQY
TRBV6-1,ASSEWSYPETQY
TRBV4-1,ASSQEPLRQSSSYNSPLH
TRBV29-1,SVEEGGETQY
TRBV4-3,ASSQDSGISYEQY